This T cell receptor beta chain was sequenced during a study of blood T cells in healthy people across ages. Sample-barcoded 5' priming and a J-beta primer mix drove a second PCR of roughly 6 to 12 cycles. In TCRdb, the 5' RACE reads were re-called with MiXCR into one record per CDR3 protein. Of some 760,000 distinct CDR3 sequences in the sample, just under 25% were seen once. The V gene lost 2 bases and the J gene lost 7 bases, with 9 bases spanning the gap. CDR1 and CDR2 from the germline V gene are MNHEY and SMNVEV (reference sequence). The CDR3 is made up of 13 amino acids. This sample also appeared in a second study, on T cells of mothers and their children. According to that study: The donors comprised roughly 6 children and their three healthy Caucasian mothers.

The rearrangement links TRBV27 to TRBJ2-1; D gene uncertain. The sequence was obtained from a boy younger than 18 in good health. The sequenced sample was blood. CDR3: CASSLPSPNEQFF. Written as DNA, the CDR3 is TGTGCCAGCAGTTTACCCAGTCCGAATGAGCAGTTCTTC.